The T cell receptor (beta chain) under discussion was sequenced for a study of blood T cell repertoires in COVID-19. Study summary: Sample material is recorded as cDNA or gDNA derived from T cells, B-cell-depleted T cells, or PBMCs.

V dropped 5 bases and J dropped 1 base, with 17 bases sitting between them. CDR3 length equals 17 residues. Germline values: CDR1 LGHNA, CDR2 YNFKEQ. Here immunoSEQ multiplex PCR was the method, and the copy in TCRdb shows in-frame clones only, minus some. The profile shows 310,000 or so clones, more than 75% of them singletons. The TCR comes from a man between 65 and 85 years old with acute or convalescent COVID-19. The sequenced sample consisted of peripheral blood. This chain connects TRBV4-2 to TRBJ1-4; D is possibly TRBD1 (5 bases). The CDR3 DNA reads as TGTGCCAGCAGCATGCAACAGGCGAGTGGAACTAATGAAAAACTGTTTTTT. It translates to CASSMQQASGTNEKLFF.